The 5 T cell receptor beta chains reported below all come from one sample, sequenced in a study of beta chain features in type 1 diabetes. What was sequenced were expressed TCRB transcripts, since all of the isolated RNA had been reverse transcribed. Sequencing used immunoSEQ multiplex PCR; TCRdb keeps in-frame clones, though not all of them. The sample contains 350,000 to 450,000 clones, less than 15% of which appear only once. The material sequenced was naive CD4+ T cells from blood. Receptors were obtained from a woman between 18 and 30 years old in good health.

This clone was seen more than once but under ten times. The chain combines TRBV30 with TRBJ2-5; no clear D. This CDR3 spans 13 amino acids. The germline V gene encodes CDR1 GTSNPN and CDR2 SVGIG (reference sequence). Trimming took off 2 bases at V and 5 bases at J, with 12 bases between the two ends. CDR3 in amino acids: CAWSRGPRETQYF. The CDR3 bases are TGTGCCTGGAGTCGTGGGCCTCGGGAGACCCAGTACTTC.

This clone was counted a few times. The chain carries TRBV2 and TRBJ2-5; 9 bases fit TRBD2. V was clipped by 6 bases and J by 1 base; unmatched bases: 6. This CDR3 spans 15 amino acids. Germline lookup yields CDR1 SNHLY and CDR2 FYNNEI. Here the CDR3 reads CASRTSGAFQETQYF. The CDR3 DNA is TGTGCCAGCAGGACTAGCGGAGCCTTCCAAGAGACCCAGTACTTC. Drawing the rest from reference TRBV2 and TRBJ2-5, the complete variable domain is EPEVTQTPSHQVTQMGQEVILRCVPISNHLYFYWYRQILGQKVEFLVSFYNNEISEKSEIFDDQFSVERPDGSNFTLKIRSTKLEDSAMYFCASRTSGAFQETQYFGPGTRLLVL.

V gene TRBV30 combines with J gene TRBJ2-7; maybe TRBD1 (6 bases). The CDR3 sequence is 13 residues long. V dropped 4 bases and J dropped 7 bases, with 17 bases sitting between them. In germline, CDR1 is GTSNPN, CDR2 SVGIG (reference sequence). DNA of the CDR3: TGTGCCTGGACAACGAGAACAGGGAAGGAGCAGTACTTC. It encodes CAWTTRTGKEQYF.

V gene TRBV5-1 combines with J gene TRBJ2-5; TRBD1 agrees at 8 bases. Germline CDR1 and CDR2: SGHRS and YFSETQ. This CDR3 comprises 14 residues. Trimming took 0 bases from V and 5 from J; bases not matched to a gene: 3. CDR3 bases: TGCGCCAGCAGCTTGGAGTACAGGGGGGAGACCCAGTACTTC. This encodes CASSLEYRGETQYF. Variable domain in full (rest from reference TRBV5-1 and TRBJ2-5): KAGVTQTPRYLIKTRGQQVTLSCSPISGHRSVSWYQQTPGQGLQFLFEYFSETQRNKGNFPGRFSGRQFSNSRSEMNVSTLELGDSALYLCASSLEYRGETQYFGPGTRLLVL.

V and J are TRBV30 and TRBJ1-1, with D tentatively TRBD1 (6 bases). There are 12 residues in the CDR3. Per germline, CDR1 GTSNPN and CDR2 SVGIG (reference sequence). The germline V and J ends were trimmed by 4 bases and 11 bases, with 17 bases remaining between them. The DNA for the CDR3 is TGTGCCTGGACCCCGGGGACATATTTCGCTTTCTTT. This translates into CAWTPGTYFAFF.